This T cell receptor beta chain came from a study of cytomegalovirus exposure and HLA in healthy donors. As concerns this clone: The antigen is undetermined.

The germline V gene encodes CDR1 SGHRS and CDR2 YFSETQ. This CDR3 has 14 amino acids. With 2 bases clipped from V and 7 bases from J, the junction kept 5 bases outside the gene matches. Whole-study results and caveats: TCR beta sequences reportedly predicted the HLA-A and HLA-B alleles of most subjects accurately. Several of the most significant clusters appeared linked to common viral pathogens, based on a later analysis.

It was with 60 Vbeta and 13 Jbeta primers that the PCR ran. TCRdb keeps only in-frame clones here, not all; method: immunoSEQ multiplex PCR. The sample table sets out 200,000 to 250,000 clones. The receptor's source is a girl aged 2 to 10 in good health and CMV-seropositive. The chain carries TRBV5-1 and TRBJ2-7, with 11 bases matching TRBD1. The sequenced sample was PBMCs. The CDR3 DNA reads TGCGCCAGCAGCTTTGGACAGGGGGCGTTAGAGCAGTACTTC. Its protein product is CASSFGQGALEQYF.